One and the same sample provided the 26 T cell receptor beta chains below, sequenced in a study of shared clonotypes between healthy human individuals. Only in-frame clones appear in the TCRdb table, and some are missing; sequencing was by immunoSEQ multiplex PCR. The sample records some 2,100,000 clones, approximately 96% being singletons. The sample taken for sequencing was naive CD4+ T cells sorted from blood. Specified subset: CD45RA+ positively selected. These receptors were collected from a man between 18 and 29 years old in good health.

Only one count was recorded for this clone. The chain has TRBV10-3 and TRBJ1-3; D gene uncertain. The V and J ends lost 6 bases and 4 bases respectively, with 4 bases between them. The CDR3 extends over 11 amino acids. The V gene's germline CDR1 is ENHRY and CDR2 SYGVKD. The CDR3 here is CAISTGNTIYF. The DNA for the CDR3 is TGTGCCATCAGCACAGGAAACACCATATATTTT.

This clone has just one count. The CDR3 sequence: CSASTSGEQYF. The CDR3 DNA reads TGCAGTGCTTCTACTAGCGGCGAGCAGTACTTC. The chain carries TRBV20-1 and TRBJ2-7; 8 bases align to TRBD2. CDR3 length: 11 amino acids. Trimming cost V 5 bases and J 6 bases; bases outside gene matches: 3. CDR1 is DFQATT and CDR2 is SNEGSKA in the germline V gene (reference sequence).

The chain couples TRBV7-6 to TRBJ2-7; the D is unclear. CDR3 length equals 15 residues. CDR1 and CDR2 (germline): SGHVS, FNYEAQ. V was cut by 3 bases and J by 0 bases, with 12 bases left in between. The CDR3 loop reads CASSFTPDSSYEQYF. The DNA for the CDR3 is TGTGCCAGCAGCTTCACTCCGGATAGCTCCTACGAGCAGTACTTC.

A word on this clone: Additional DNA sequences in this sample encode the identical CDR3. The CDR3 loop reads CASSPPSYNEQFF. For the CDR3, the DNA is TGTGCCAGCAGCCCCCCGTCATACAATGAGCAGTTCTTC. The rearrangement uses TRBV5-4 and TRBJ2-1; D call uncertain. The CDR3 length is 13 residues. The germline V gene encodes CDR1 SGHNT and CDR2 YYREEE (reference sequence). The V end lost 4 bases, the J end lost 4 bases, and 9 bases lay between the germline ends.

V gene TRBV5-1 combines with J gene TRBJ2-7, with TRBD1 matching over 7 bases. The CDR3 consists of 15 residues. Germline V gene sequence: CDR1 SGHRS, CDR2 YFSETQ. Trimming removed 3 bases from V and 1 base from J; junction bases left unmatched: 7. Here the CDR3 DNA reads TGCGCCAGCAGCTCTGGGACAGTGCTGTCCTACGAGCAGTACTTC. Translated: CASSSGTVLSYEQYF.

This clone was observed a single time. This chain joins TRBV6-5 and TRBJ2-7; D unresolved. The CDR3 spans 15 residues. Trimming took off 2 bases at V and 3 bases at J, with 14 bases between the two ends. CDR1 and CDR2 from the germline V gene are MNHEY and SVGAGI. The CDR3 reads CASSYQRTPHYEQYF. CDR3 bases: TGTGCCAGCAGTTACCAAAGAACTCCCCACTACGAGCAGTACTTC.

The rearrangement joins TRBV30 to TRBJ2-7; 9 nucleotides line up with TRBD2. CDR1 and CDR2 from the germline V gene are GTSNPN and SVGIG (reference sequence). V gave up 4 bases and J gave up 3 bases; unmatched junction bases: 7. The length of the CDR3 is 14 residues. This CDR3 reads CAWKYSGSYYEQYF. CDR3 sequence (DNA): TGTGCCTGGAAATATAGCGGGAGCTACTACGAGCAGTACTTC.

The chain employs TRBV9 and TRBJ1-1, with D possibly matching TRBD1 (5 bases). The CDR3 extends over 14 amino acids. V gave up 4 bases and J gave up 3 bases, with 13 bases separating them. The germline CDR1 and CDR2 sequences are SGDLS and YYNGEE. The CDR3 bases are TGTGCCAGCAGCCTGACGGACACCCACACTGAAGCTTTCTTT. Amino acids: CASSLTDTHTEAFF.

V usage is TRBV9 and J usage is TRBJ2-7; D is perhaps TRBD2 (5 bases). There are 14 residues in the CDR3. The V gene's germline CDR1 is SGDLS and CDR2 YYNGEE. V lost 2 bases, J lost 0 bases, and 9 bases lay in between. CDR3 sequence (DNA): TGTGCCAGCAGCGTGGACTGGACCTCCTACGAGCAGTACTTC. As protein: CASSVDWTSYEQYF.

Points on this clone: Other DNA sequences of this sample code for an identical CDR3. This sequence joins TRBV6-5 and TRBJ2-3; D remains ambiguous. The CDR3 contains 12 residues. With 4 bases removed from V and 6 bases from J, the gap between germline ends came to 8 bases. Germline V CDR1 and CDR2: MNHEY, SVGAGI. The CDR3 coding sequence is TGTGCCAGCAGTTCCCAAACGGATACGCAGTATTTT. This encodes CASSSQTDTQYF.

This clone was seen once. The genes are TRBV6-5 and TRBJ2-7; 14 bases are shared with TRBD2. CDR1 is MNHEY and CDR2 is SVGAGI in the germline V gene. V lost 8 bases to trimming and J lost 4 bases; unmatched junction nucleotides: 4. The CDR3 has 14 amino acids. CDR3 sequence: CASGRLAGGYEQYF. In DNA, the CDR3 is TGTGCCAGCGGGCGACTAGCGGGAGGGTACGAGCAGTACTTC.

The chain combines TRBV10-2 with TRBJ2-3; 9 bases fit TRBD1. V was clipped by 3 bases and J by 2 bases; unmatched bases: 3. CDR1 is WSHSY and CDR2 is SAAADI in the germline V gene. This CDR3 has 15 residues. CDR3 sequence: CASSEQGAPTDTQYF. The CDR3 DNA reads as TGCGCCAGCAGTGAACAGGGGGCGCCCACAGATACGCAGTATTTT.

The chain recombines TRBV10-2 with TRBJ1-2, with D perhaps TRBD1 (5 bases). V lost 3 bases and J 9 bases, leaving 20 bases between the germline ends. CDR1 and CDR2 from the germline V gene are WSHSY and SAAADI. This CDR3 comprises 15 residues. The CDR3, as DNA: TGCGCCAGCAGTGACCCACTGTGGGGGGAGGGAAGCTACACCTTC. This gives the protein CASSDPLWGEGSYTF.

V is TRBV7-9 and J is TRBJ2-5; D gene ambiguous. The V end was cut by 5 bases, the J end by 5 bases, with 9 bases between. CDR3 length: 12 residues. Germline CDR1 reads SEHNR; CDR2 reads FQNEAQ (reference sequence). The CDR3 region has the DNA TGTGCCAGCAGCCAGATGGGTGAGACCCAGTACTTC. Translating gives CASSQMGETQYF.

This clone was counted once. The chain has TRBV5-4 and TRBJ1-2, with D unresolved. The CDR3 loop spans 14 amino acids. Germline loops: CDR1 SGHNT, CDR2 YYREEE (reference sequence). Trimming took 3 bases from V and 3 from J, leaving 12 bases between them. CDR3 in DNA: TGTGCCAGCAGCTCCCACGGGTCAGACTATGGCTACACCTTC. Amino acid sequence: CASSSHGSDYGYTF.

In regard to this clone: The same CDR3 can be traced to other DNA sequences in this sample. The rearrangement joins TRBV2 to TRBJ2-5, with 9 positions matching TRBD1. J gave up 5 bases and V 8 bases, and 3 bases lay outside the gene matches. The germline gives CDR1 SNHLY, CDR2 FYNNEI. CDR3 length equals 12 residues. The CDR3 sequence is CASRQGGETQYF. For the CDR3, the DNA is TGTGCCAGCCGACAGGGGGGGGAGACCCAGTACTTC.

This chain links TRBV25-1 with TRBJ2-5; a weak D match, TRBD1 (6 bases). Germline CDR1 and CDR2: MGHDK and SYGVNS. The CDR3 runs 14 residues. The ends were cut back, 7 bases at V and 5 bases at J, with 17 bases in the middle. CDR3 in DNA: TGTGCCAGCATGGTTGGGGGCCTGGGGGAGACCCAGTACTTC. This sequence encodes CASMVGGLGETQYF.

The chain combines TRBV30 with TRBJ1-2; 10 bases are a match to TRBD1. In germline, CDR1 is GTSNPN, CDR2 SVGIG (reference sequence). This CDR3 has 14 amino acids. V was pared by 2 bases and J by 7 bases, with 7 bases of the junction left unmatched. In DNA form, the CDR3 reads TGTGCCTGGAGTTACCGGGACAGGGGAGGTGGCTACACCTTC. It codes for CAWSYRDRGGGYTF.

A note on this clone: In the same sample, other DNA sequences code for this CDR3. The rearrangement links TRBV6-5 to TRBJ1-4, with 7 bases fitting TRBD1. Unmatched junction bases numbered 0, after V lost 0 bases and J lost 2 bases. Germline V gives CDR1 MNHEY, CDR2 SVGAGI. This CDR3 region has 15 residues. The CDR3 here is CASSYSRGTNEKLFF. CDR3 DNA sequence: TGTGCCAGCAGTTACTCCAGGGGGACTAATGAAAAACTGTTTTTT.

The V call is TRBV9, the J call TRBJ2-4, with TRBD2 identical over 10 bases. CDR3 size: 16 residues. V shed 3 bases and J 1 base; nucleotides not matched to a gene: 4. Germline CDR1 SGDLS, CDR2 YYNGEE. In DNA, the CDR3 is TGTGCCAGCAGCGGGGGACTAGCGTCGGCCAAAAACATTCAGTACTTC. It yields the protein CASSGGLASAKNIQYF.

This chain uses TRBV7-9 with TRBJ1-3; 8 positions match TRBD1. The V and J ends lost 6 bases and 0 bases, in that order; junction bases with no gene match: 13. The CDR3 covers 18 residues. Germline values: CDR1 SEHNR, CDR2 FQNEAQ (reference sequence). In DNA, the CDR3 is TGTGCCAGCAGTTACAACAGAGAAACAGGGGGCTCTGGAAACACCATATATTTT. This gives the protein CASSYNRETGGSGNTIYF.

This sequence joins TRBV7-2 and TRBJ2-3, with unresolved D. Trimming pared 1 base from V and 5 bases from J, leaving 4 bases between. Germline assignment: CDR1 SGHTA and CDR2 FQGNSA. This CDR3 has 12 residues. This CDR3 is CASSLDLDTQYF. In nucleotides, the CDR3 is TGTGCCAGCAGCTTAGATTTAGATACGCAGTATTTT.

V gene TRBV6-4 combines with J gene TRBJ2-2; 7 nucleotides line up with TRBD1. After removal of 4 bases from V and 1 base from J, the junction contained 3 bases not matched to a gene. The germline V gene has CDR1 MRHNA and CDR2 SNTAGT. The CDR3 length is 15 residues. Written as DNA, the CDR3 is TGTGCCAGCAGTGTGACAGGGAGGAACACCGGGGAGCTGTTTTTT. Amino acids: CASSVTGRNTGELFF.

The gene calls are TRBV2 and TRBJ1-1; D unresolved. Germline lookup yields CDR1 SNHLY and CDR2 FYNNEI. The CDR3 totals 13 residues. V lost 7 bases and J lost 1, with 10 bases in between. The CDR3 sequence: CASTQAPNTEAFF. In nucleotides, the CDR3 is TGTGCCAGCACTCAGGCCCCGAACACTGAAGCTTTCTTT. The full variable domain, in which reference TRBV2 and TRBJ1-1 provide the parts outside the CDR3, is EPEVTQTPSHQVTQMGQEVILRCVPISNHLYFYWYRQILGQKVEFLVSFYNNEISEKSEIFDDQFSVERPDGSNFTLKIRSTKLEDSAMYFCASTQAPNTEAFFGQGTRLTVV.

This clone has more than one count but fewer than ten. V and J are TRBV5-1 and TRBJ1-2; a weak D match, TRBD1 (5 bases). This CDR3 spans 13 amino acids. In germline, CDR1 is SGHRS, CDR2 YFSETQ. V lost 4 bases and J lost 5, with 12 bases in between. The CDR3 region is CASSTTGPYGYTF. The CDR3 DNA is TGCGCCAGCAGCACTACAGGTCCTTATGGCTACACCTTC.

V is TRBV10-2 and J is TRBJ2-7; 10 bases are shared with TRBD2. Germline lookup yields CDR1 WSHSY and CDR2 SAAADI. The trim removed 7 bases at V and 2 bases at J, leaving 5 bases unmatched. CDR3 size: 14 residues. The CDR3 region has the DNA TGCGCCAGCATGAAGCGGGAGGGCCCCTACGAGCAGTACTTC. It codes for CASMKREGPYEQYF.